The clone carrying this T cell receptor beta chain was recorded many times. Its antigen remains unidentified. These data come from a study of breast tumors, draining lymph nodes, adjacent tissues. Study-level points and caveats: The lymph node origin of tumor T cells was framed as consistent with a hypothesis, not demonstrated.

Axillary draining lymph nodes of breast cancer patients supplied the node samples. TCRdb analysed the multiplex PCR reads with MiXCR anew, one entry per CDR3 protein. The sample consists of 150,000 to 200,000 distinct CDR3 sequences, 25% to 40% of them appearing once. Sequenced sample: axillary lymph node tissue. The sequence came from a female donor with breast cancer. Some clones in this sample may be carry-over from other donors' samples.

The CDR3 loop is CASSFSGPSYNEQFF. The CDR3 DNA reads TGTGCCAGCAGCTTTTCAGGGCCCTCCTACAATGAGCAGTTCTTC. The V gene is TRBV7-6, the J gene TRBJ2-1; the D gene is possibly TRBD1 (5 bases). In germline, CDR1 is SGHVS, CDR2 FNYEAQ. Trimming removed 3 bases at V and 0 bases at J, with 9 bases between. This CDR3 has 15 amino acids.